The entry below describes one TCR beta chain. The germline V gene encodes CDR1 SQVTM and CDR2 ANQGSEA. The CDR3 runs to 12 residues. The germline V and J ends were trimmed by 7 bases and 7 bases, with 14 bases remaining between them. Original methodology: Estimated nucleated cell counts came from reference gene primer amplification. The repertoire was sequenced with immunoSEQ multiplex PCR; TCRdb's copy has only in-frame clones and lacks some. V and J calls and clone size are copied from that table; D and trimming were computed from the DNA. The table records 45,000 to 60,000 clones, approximately 82% of them present only once. The sample comes from a study of blood T cell repertoires in COVID-19. This study enrolled people aged 18 to 89 from around 26 US geographic areas.

The receptor was derived from a woman between 45 and 60 years old with acute COVID-19. Sequencing input: PBMCs or T cells enriched from blood (not recorded which). The J gene is TRBJ2-1, the V gene TRBV29-1; tentatively, D is TRBD2 (6 bases). CDR3 DNA sequence: TGCAGCGGACGGGACTCCTTTAATGAGCAGTTCTTC. It is translated as CSGRDSFNEQFF.